The 14 T cell receptor beta chains reported below all come from one sample, sequenced in a study of blood T cell repertoires in COVID-19. Repertoires were generated with immunoSEQ multiplex PCR, while TCRdb's copy carries only in-frame clones and drops some. The sample includes a few hundred thousand clones, roughly 80% of them seen just once. The sequenced material came from peripheral blood. These receptor sequences come from a person between 65 and 79 years old with COVID-19, enrolled during active disease.

This clone was recorded only once. The J gene is TRBJ1-1, the V gene TRBV19, with 7 bases lining up with TRBD1. Per the germline V gene, CDR1 is LNHDA and CDR2 is SQIVND (reference sequence). This CDR3 has 11 residues. V was pared by 10 bases and J by 10 bases, with 9 bases of the junction left unmatched. The DNA of the CDR3 is TGTGCCACCCAAGGAGGGGGCACAGCTTTCTTT. Encoded protein: CATQGGGTAFF.

This clone was counted a single time. The sample has other DNA sequences that encode this CDR3 too. V is TRBV10-3 and J is TRBJ1-1; D not resolved. CDR3 size: 13 residues. V lost 3 bases, J lost 1 base, and 6 bases lay in between. Germline CDR1 is ENHRY and CDR2 is SYGVKD. CDR3 protein: CAISDSGNTEAFF. Here the CDR3 DNA reads TGTGCCATCAGTGATAGCGGGAACACTGAAGCTTTCTTT.

This chain uses TRBV24-1 with TRBJ2-1; a possible D gene is TRBD2 (6 bases). Germline V gives CDR1 KGHDR, CDR2 SFDVKD. The CDR3 runs to 19 residues. Trimming took off 3 bases at V and 4 bases at J, with 24 bases between the two ends. The CDR3 region has the DNA TGTGCCACCAGTGATCCCCAACGGGGATCGGGAGCCCAATACAATGAGCAGTTCTTC. This translates into CATSDPQRGSGAQYNEQFF.

The genes are TRBV7-9 and TRBJ2-3; tentatively, D is TRBD2 (6 bases). The V gene lost 7 bases and the J gene lost 0 bases, with 14 bases spanning the gap. This CDR3 has 15 amino acids. Germline CDR1 is SEHNR and CDR2 is FQNEAQ (reference sequence). For the CDR3, the DNA is TGTGCCAGCACCCCCGTGGGGGGTAGCACAGATACGCAGTATTTT. This translates into CASTPVGGSTDTQYF.

This clone has a handful of counts. V is TRBV3-1 (or the pseudogene TRBV3-2) and J is TRBJ1-2; 8 nucleotides match TRBD1. Per germline, CDR1 LGHDT and CDR2 YNNKEL (reference sequence). This CDR3 spans 16 amino acids. Trimming took 0 bases from V and 5 from J; bases not matched to a gene: 8. The CDR3 sequence: CASSQDRTGIYYGYTF. Written as DNA, the CDR3 is TGTGCCAGCAGCCAAGATCGGACAGGGATTTATTATGGCTACACCTTC.

This clone has a handful of counts. The chain has TRBV29-1 and TRBJ1-1; D call uncertain. Germline CDR1 and CDR2: SQVTM and ANQGSEA. CDR3 length equals 11 residues. With 4 bases removed from V and 8 bases from J, the gap between germline ends came to 11 bases. The CDR3 loop reads CSVVFQVEAFF. In DNA, the CDR3 is TGCAGCGTTGTGTTCCAGGTGGAAGCTTTCTTT.

The chain uses TRBV6-5 and TRBJ1-2; perhaps TRBD1 as D (5 bases). The CDR3 is 14 residues long. Germline CDR1 is MNHEY and CDR2 is SVGAGI. Between the trimmed V and J ends, which lost 0 bases and 2 bases, there was a span of 7 bases. CDR3 sequence reads: CASSYSPGNYGYTF. CDR3 coding DNA: TGTGCCAGCAGTTACTCACCAGGGAACTATGGCTACACCTTC.

The chain links TRBV2 to TRBJ1-2; D remains unclear. Germline CDR1 reads SNHLY; CDR2 reads FYNNEI. This CDR3 has 12 residues. V lost 6 bases and J lost 5, with 10 bases in between. The CDR3 is CASRVTEYGYTF. The CDR3 DNA follows: TGTGCCAGCAGAGTAACTGAGTATGGCTACACCTTC.

This rearrangement joins TRBV4-3 to TRBJ1-2, with a possible D match to TRBD1 (5 bases). The germline V and J ends were trimmed by 2 bases and 8 bases, with 18 bases remaining between them. The CDR3 runs to 15 residues. From germline, CDR1 is LGHNA and CDR2 YSLEER. CDR3 sequence reads: CASSQQIGEGHGYTF. The CDR3, as DNA: TGCGCCAGCAGCCAACAGATAGGGGAAGGTCACGGCTACACCTTC.

The gene calls are TRBV6-5 and TRBJ2-5; 7 nucleotides align to TRBD2. The CDR3 loop spans 14 amino acids. J was trimmed by 5 bases and V by 4 bases; bases with no gene match: 7. Germline loops: CDR1 MNHEY, CDR2 SVGAGI. CDR3 sequence (DNA): TGTGCCAGCAGTTCCTGGCTAGCGGACGAGACCCAGTACTTC. Protein: CASSSWLADETQYF.

In nucleotides, the CDR3 is TGTGCCAGCAGCCCTGGACTAGCGTTAGGCAATGAGCAGTTCTTC. It encodes CASSPGLALGNEQFF. This sequence joins TRBV13 and TRBJ2-1; 9 nucleotides align to TRBD2. Trimming took 5 bases from V and 6 from J; bases not matched to a gene: 8. The germline V gene encodes CDR1 PRHDT and CDR2 FYEKMQ (reference sequence). The CDR3 totals 15 residues. Using reference TRBV13 and TRBJ2-1 for the parts outside the CDR3, the full variable domain is AAGVIQSPRHLIKEKRETATLKCYPIPRHDTVYWYQQGPGQDPQFLISFYEKMQSDKGSIPDRFSAQQFSDYHSELNMSSLELGDSALYFCASSPGLALGNEQFFGPGTRLTVL.

The chain is built from TRBV6-5 and TRBJ2-5; 8 positions match TRBD1. Germline V gene sequence: CDR1 MNHEY, CDR2 SVGAGI. Trimming at V came to 4 bases and at J to 7 bases, leaving 8 bases not matched to a gene. This CDR3 spans 14 amino acids. DNA for the CDR3: TGTGCCAGCAGTTTGTCCGGGACAGGTCTGACCCAGTACTTC. It is translated as CASSLSGTGLTQYF.

The rearrangement joins TRBV5-1 to TRBJ2-3; possibly TRBD2 for D (5 bases). V was shortened by 4 bases and J by 6 bases, with 15 bases between the two germline ends. Germline assignment: CDR1 SGHRS and CDR2 YFSETQ. The CDR3 extends over 14 amino acids. CDR3 protein: CASSQWTGYDTQYF. As DNA, the CDR3 is TGCGCCAGCAGCCAATGGACTGGGTATGATACGCAGTATTTT.

The chain recombines TRBV19 with TRBJ2-3; 7 bases agree with TRBD1. Germline V lookup: CDR1 LNHDA, CDR2 SQIVND (reference sequence). V shed 6 bases and J 2 bases; nucleotides not matched to a gene: 8. This CDR3 has 15 residues. The DNA for the CDR3 is TGTGCCAGTAGCCCCGGGACAGCCAACACAGATACGCAGTATTTT. Protein product: CASSPGTANTDTQYF.